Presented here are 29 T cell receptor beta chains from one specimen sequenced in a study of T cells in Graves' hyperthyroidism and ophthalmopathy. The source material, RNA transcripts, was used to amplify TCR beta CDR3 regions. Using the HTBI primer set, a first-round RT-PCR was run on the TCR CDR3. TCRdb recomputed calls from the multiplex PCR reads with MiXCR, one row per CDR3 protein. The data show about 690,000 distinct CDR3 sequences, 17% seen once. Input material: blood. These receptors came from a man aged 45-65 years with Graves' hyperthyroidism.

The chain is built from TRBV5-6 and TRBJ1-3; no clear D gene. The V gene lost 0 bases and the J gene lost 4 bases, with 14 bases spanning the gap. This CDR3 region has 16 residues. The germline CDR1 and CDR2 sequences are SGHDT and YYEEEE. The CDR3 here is CASSLAGELWGNTIYF. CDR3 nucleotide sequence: TGTGCCAGCAGCTTGGCCGGGGAGCTTTGGGGAAACACCATATATTTT.

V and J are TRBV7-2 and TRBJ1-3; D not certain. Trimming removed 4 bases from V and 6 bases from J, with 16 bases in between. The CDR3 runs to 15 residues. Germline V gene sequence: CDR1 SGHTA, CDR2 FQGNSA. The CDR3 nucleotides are TGTGCCAGCAGCTCAGAACGGCATCTTACAAACACCATATATTTT. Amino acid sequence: CASSSERHLTNTIYF.

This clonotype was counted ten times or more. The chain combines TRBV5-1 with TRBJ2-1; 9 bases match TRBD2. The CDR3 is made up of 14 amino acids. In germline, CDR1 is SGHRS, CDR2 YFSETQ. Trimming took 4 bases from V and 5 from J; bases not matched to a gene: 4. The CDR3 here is CASSGLAGHNEQFF. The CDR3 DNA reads TGCGCCAGCAGCGGGCTAGCGGGGCACAATGAGCAGTTCTTC.

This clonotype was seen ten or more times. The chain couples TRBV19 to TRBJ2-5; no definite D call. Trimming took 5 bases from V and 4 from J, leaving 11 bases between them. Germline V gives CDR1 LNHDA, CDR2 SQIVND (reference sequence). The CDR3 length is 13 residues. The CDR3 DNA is TGTGCCAGTAGTGGCCAATTATCAGAGACCCAGTACTTC. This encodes CASSGQLSETQYF. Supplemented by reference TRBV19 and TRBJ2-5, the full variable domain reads DGGITQSPKYLFRKEGQNVTLSCEQNLNHDAMYWYRQDPGQGLRLIYYSQIVNDFQKGDIAEGYSVSREKKESFPLTVTSAQKNPTAFYLCASSGQLSETQYFGPGTRLLVL.

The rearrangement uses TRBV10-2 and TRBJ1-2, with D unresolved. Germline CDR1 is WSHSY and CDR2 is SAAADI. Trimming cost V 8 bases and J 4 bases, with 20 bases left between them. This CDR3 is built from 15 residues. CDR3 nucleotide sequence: TGCGCCAGCGGGGAGATAAGGGCAAGAATCTATGGCTACACCTTC. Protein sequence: CASGEIRARIYGYTF.

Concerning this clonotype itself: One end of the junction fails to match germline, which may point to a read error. CDR3: CASSLETGGFRNTEASF. The CDR3 bases are TGTGCCAGCAGCTTAGAGACAGGGGGATTTCGCAACACTGAAGCTTCCTTT. The chain employs TRBV5-5 and TRBJ1-1; 9 bases are a match to TRBD1. The germline gives CDR1 SGHKS, CDR2 YYEKEE (reference sequence). This CDR3 contains 17 residues.

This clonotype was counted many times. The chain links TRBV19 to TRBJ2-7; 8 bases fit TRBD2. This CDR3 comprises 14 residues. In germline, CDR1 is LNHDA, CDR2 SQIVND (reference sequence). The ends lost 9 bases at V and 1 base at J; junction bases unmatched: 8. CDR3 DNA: TGTGCCAGCAGCATCACTAGCGGATCCTACGAGCAGTACTTC. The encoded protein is CASSITSGSYEQYF.

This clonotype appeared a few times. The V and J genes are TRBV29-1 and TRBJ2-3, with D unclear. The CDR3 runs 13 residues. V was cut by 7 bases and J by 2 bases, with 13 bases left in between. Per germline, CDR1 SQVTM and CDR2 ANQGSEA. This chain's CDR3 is CSAGRDNTDTQYF. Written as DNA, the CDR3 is TGCAGCGCCGGACGTGACAACACAGATACGCAGTATTTT.

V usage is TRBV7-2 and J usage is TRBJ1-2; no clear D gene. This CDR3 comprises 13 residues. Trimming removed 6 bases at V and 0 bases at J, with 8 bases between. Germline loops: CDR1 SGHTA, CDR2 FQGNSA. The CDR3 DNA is TGTGCCAGCAGTCCCAGAACTAACTATGGCTACACCTTC. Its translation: CASSPRTNYGYTF.

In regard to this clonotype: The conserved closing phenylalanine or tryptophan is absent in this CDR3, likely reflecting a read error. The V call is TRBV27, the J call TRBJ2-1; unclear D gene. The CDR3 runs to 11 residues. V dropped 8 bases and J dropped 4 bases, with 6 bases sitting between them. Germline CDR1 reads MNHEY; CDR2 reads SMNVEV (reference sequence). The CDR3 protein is CASFGYNEQFS. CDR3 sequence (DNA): TGTGCCAGCTTCGGGTACAATGAGCAGTTCTCC.

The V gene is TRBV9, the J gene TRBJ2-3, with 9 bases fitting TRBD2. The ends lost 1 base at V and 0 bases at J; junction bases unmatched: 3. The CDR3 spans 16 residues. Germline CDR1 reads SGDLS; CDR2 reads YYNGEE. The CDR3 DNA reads TGTGCCAGCAGCGTACCTACTAGCGGGAGCACAGATACGCAGTATTTT. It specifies CASSVPTSGSTDTQYF.

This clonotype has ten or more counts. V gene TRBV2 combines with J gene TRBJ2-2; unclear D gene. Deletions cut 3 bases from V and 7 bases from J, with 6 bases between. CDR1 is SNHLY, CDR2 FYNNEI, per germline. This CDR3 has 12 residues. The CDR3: CASSDGGGELFF. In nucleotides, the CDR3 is TGTGCCAGCAGTGACGGTGGCGGGGAGCTGTTTTTT.

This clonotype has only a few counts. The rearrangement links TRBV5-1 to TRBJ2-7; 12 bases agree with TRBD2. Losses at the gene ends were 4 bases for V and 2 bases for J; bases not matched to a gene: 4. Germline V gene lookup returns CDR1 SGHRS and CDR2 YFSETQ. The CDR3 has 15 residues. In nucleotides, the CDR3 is TGCGCCAGCAGCACAGGACTAGCGGGAACCTACGAGCAGTACTTC. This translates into CASSTGLAGTYEQYF.

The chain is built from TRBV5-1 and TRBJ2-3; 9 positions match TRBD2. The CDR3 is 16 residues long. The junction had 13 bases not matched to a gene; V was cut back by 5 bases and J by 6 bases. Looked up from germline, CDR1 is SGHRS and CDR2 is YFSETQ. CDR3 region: CASRQGLARGGDTQYF. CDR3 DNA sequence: TGCGCCAGCAGGCAAGGACTAGCGCGAGGTGGGGATACGCAGTATTTT.

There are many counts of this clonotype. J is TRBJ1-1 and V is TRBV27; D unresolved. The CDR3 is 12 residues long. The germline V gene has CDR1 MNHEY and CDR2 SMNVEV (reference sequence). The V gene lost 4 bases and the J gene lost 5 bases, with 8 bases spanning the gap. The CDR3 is CASSSVRTEAFF. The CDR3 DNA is TGTGCCAGCAGTTCCGTCCGGACTGAAGCTTTCTTT.

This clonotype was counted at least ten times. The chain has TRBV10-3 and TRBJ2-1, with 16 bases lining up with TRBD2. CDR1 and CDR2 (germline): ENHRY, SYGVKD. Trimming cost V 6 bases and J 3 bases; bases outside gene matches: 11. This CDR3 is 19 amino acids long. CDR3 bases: TGTGCCATCAGCCAACCGAAGGGACTAGCGGGAGGGGACTACAATGAGCAGTTCTTC. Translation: CAISQPKGLAGGDYNEQFF.

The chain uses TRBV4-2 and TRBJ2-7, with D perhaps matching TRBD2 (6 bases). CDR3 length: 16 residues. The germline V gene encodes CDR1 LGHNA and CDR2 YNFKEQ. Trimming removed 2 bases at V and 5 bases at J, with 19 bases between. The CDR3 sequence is CASSQTSLGLSNEQYF. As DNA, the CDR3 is TGTGCCAGCAGCCAAACCTCCCTGGGACTCTCGAACGAGCAGTACTTC.

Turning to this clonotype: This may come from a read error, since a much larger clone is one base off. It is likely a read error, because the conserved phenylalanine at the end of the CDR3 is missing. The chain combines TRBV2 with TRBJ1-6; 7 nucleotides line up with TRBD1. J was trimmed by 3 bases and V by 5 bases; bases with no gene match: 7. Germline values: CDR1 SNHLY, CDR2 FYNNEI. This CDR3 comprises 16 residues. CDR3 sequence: CASSISGTVYNSPLHL. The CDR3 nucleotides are TGTGCCAGCAGTATCTCCGGGACAGTCTATAATTCACCCCTCCACCTT.

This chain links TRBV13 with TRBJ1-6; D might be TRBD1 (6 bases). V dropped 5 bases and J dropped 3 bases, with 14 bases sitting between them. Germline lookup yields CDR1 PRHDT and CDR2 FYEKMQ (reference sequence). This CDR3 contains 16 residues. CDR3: CASSRTARHYNSPLHF. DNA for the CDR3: TGTGCCAGCAGCCGGACAGCCCGACACTATAATTCACCCCTCCACTTT.

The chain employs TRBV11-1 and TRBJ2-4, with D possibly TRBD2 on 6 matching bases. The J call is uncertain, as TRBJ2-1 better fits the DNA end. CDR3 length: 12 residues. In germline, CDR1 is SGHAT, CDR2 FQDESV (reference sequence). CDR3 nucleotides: TGTGCCAGCAGCTTGGGACTCGACCCTCAGTTCTTC. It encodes CASSLGLDPQFF.

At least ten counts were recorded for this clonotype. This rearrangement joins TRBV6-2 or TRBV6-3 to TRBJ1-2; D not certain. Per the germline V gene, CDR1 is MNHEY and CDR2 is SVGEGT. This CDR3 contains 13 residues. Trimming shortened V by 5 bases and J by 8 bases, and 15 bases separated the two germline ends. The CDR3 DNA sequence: TGTGCCAGCAGTCAGTCAAAGTACGCCGGCTACACCTTC. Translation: CASSQSKYAGYTF.

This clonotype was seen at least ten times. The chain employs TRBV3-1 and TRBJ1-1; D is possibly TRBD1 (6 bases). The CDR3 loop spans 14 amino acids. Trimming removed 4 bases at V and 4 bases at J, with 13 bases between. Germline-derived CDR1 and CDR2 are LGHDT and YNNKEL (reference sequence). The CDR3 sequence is CASSRMGAGTEAFF. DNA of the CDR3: TGTGCCAGCAGCCGGATGGGGGCTGGCACTGAAGCTTTCTTT.

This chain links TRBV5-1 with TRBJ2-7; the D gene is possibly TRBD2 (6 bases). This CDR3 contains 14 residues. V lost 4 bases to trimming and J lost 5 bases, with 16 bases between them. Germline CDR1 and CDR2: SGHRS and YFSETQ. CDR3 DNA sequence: TGCGCCAGCAGCATATCCGGGACTGGGGACGAGCAGTACTTC. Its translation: CASSISGTGDEQYF.

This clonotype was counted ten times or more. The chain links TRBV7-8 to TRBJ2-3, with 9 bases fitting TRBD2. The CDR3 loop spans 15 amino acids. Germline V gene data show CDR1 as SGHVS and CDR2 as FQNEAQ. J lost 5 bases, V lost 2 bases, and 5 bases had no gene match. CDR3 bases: TGTGCCAGCAGCTTACGTCTAGCGGGAAGAGATACGCAGTATTTT. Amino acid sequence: CASSLRLAGRDTQYF. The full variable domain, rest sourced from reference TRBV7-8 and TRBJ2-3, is GAGVSQSPRYKVAKRGQDVALRCDPISGHVSLFWYQQALGQGPEFLTYFQNEAQLDKSGLPSDRFFAERPEGSVSTLKIQRTQQEDSAVYLCASSLRLAGRDTQYFGPGTRLTVL.

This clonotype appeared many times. The CDR3 DNA is TGTGCCAGCAGCTTAGTTATGACCGGGACAGTAGACGAGCAGTACTTC. Translation: CASSLVMTGTVDEQYF. The rearrangement joins TRBV7-2 to TRBJ2-7; the match to TRBD1 covers 7 bases. Germline V gene lookup returns CDR1 SGHTA and CDR2 FQGNSA. V shed 1 base and J 5 bases; nucleotides not matched to a gene: 11. The CDR3 is 16 amino acids. The variable domain in full, completed from reference TRBV7-2 and TRBJ2-7, reads GAGVSQSPSNKVTEKGKDVELRCDPISGHTALYWYRQSLGQGLEFLIYFQGNSAPDKSGLPSDRFSAERTGGSVSTLTIQRTQQEDSAVYLCASSLVMTGTVDEQYFGPGTRLTVT.

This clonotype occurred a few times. The CDR3 sequence: CASSSLGLLADTQYF. The CDR3 DNA sequence: TGTGCCAGCAGCTCCCTCGGGCTATTGGCAGATACGCAGTATTTT. The chain links TRBV7-2 to TRBJ2-3, with D unresolved. The CDR3 is made up of 15 amino acids. Looked up from germline, CDR1 is SGHTA and CDR2 is FQGNSA. Trimming removed 4 bases from V and 4 bases from J, with 15 bases in between.

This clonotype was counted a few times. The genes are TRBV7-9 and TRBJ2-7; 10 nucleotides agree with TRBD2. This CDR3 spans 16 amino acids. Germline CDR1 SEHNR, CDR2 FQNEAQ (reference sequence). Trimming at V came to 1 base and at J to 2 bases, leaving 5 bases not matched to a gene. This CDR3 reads CASSLGLAGATYEQYF. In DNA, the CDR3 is TGTGCCAGCAGCTTAGGACTAGCGGGTGCTACCTACGAGCAGTACTTC.

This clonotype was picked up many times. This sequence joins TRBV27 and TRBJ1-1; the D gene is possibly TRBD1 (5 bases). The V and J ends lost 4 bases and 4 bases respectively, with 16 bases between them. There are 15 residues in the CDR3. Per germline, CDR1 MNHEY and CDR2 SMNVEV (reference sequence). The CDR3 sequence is CASSSLRGGGTEAFF. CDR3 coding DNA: TGTGCCAGCAGTTCCCTGAGGGGAGGAGGCACTGAAGCTTTCTTT.

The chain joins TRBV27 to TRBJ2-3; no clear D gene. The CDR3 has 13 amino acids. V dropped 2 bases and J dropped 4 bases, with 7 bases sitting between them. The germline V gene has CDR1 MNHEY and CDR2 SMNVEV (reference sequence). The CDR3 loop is CASSLAESDTQYF. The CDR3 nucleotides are TGTGCCAGCAGTTTAGCTGAGTCAGATACGCAGTATTTT.